The 16 T cell receptor beta chains in this list originate from one sample, sequenced in a study of T cells in Graves' hyperthyroidism and ophthalmopathy. RNA transcripts yielded amplified TCR beta CDR3 regions. First-round RT-PCR with HTBI primers amplified the TCR CDR3 region. MiXCR was run by TCRdb on the multiplex PCR reads, yielding one entry per CDR3 protein. The sample yields around 700,000 distinct CDR3 sequences, roughly a sixth seen once. The sample consisted of blood. The receptors originated from a woman between 50 and 59 years old with Graves' hyperthyroidism that later progressed to Graves' ophthalmopathy.

This clonotype was seen many times. This chain's CDR3 is CASSSYGYEQYF. The DNA of the CDR3 is TGTGCCAGCAGTTCATATGGCTACGAGCAGTACTTC. V and J are TRBV2 and TRBJ2-7; D call uncertain. Germline V gene data show CDR1 as SNHLY and CDR2 as FYNNEI. The CDR3 runs to 12 residues. V lost 5 bases to trimming and J lost 3 bases, with 8 bases between them.

The chain recombines TRBV16 with TRBJ1-2, with D hard to call. The CDR3 covers 17 residues. Trimming took 4 bases from V and 0 from J, leaving 18 bases between them. Per the germline V gene, CDR1 is KGHSY and CDR2 is FQNENV. CDR3 in DNA: TGTGCCAGCAGCCCCTATCAATCTCTCATTTCTAACTATGGCTACACCTTC. This codes for CASSPYQSLISNYGYTF. The full variable domain, its missing parts supplied by reference TRBV16 and TRBJ1-2, is GEEVAQTPKHLVRGEGQKAKLYCAPIKGHSYVFWYQQVLKNEFKFLISFQNENVFDETGMPKERFSAKCLPNSPCSLEIQATKLEDSAVYFCASSPYQSLISNYGYTFGSGTRLTVV.

The rearrangement uses TRBV10-3 and TRBJ1-1; 9 bases line up with TRBD1. The CDR3 spans 11 residues. CDR1 and CDR2 (germline): ENHRY, SYGVKD. V shed 9 bases and J 12 bases; nucleotides not matched to a gene: 8. The CDR3 protein is CAIYDRGASFF. In DNA, the CDR3 is TGTGCCATATACGACAGGGGGGCCTCTTTCTTT.

This clonotype was observed a handful of times. This chain links TRBV6-2 or TRBV6-3 with TRBJ2-1; D uncertain. V gave up 7 bases and J gave up 8 bases, with 9 bases separating them. The germline V gene has CDR1 MNHEY and CDR2 SVGEGT. The CDR3 consists of 11 residues. DNA of the CDR3: TGTGCCAGCACCCTCGGCCATGAGCAGTTCTTC. Protein product: CASTLGHEQFF.

The chain joins TRBV3-1 to TRBJ2-2; D remains unclear. Trimming stripped 4 bases from V and 1 base from J, with 7 bases between. This CDR3 is 14 amino acids long. Germline lookup yields CDR1 LGHDT and CDR2 YNNKEL (reference sequence). CDR3 loop: CASSLMRNTGELFF. As DNA, the CDR3 is TGTGCCAGCAGCCTAATGAGGAACACCGGGGAGCTGTTTTTT.

The chain links TRBV3-1 to TRBJ2-3, with D possibly TRBD2 on 5 matching bases. Germline V gene lookup returns CDR1 LGHDT and CDR2 YNNKEL (reference sequence). The CDR3 spans 16 residues. V was cut by 6 bases and J by 4 bases, with 20 bases left in between. CDR3 amino acids: CASRGSETRFSDTQYF. Written as DNA, the CDR3 is TGTGCCAGCAGGGGGAGCGAGACCCGGTTTTCAGATACGCAGTATTTT.

The chain has TRBV27 and TRBJ1-2, with no clear D. This CDR3 contains 14 residues. Trimming cost V 7 bases and J 5 bases, with 17 bases left between them. The germline gives CDR1 MNHEY, CDR2 SMNVEV (reference sequence). The CDR3 loop reads CASIGQALTYGYTF. CDR3 in DNA: TGTGCCAGCATTGGGCAGGCCCTTACATATGGCTACACCTTC.

The chain joins TRBV12-3 or TRBV12-4 to TRBJ2-5; TRBD2 agrees at 15 bases. This CDR3 is built from 16 residues. Trimming removed 5 bases from V and 5 bases from J; junction bases left unmatched: 6. Here the CDR3 reads CASSRTSGGAGETQYF. CDR3 bases: TGTGCCAGCAGTCGGACTAGCGGGGGGGCTGGGGAGACCCAGTACTTC.

This clonotype was seen repeatedly, ten times or more. The rearrangement joins TRBV2 to TRBJ2-2; a possible D gene is TRBD1 (6 bases). Trimming removed 6 bases at V and 4 bases at J, with 18 bases between. Germline V CDR1 and CDR2: SNHLY, FYNNEI. This CDR3 is 16 amino acids long. CDR3 DNA sequence: TGTGCCAGCAGGGGCCGGGACACACCGAGCACCGGGGAGCTGTTTTTT. Translating it yields CASRGRDTPSTGELFF. Using reference TRBV2 and TRBJ2-2 for the parts outside the CDR3, the full variable domain is EPEVTQTPSHQVTQMGQEVILRCVPISNHLYFYWYRQILGQKVEFLVSFYNNEISEKSEIFDDQFSVERPDGSNFTLKIRSTKLEDSAMYFCASRGRDTPSTGELFFGEGSRLTVL.

This clonotype was seen more than once but under ten times. The V call is TRBV4-1, the J call TRBJ2-2; 10 nucleotides align to TRBD2. J was trimmed by 5 bases and V by 0 bases; bases with no gene match: 6. The V gene's germline CDR1 is MGHRA and CDR2 YSYEKL. This CDR3 is built from 17 residues. The CDR3 DNA follows: TGCGCCAGCAGCCAAGAGAGCGGGGGGGCCCTTACCGGGGAGCTGTTTTTT. This translates into CASSQESGGALTGELFF.

CDR3 coding DNA: TGCAGCGTCGGGGTAGACAGGGTCTACACCTTC. As protein: CSVGVDRVYTF. The V and J genes are TRBV29-1 and TRBJ1-2; 7 positions agree with TRBD1. Germline CDR1 reads SQVTM; CDR2 reads ANQGSEA. The CDR3 spans 11 residues. Trimming took 6 bases from V and 10 from J; bases not matched to a gene: 8.

This clonotype has a handful of counts. The chain is built from TRBV7-2 and TRBJ2-6; 8 bases match TRBD1. The CDR3 extends over 15 amino acids. Trimming took 10 bases from V and 1 from J; bases not matched to a gene: 6. Germline CDR1 and CDR2: SGHTA and FQGNSA. The CDR3 region is CATSGGSSGANVLTF. Here the CDR3 DNA reads TGTGCCACCTCAGGGGGCTCTTCTGGGGCCAACGTCCTGACTTTC.

In this sample, this clonotype turned up many times. The J gene is TRBJ2-5, the V gene TRBV12-3 or TRBV12-4; D call uncertain. The CDR3 spans 14 residues. The V end was cut by 6 bases, the J end by 5 bases, with 16 bases between. The CDR3 sequence is CASSHWVQSETQYF. CDR3 DNA sequence: TGTGCCAGCAGCCATTGGGTGCAAAGCGAGACCCAGTACTTC.

This clonotype has just a few counts. The rearrangement links TRBV5-4 to TRBJ1-1, with a weak D call TRBD1 (6 bases). Germline V gene data show CDR1 as SGHNT and CDR2 as YYREEE (reference sequence). The CDR3 is 14 amino acids. Trimming pared 0 bases from V and 5 bases from J, leaving 11 bases between. The CDR3: CASSLGVRGTEAFF. For the CDR3, the DNA is TGTGCCAGCAGCTTGGGGGTGAGGGGGACTGAAGCTTTCTTT.

This clonotype was detected a few times. The V gene is TRBV18, the J gene TRBJ2-2, with 9 bases lining up with TRBD1. The ends lost 5 bases at V and 3 bases at J; junction bases unmatched: 4. The CDR3 extends over 15 amino acids. Germline values: CDR1 KGHSH, CDR2 LQKENI. CDR3 in DNA: TGTGCCAGCTCAAGTGACAGGGGGGACACCGGGGAGCTGTTTTTT. As protein: CASSSDRGDTGELFF.

This clonotype was counted between two and nine times. This rearrangement joins TRBV6-2 or TRBV6-3 to TRBJ2-5, with 9 bases fitting TRBD1. The CDR3 loop spans 19 amino acids. V was pared by 8 bases and J by 4 bases, with 23 bases of the junction left unmatched. Germline V gene lookup returns CDR1 MNHEY and CDR2 SVGEGT. DNA of the CDR3: TGTGCCAGCCGGTTGGACCCTCAATCCCGGGACAGGGATGGAGAGACCCAGTACTTC. Translating it yields CASRLDPQSRDRDGETQYF.